Below, 22 T cell receptor beta chains from the same sample are listed, as sequenced in a study of T-cell reconstitution after alpha-beta-depleted transplantation in children. For TCRbeta, the library was prepared with unique molecular identifiers. TCRdb analysed the PCR reads with MiXCR anew, one entry per CDR3 protein. The table shows about 240,000 distinct CDR3 sequences, with about 26% occurring only once. Here the sequenced sample was PBMCs, taken before TCRalphabeta/CD19-depleted stem cell transplant. All receptors derive from a girl aged 2 to 9 with Fanconi anemia, due to receive a stem cell transplant.

This clonotype has just a few counts. The chain recombines TRBV5-1 with TRBJ1-5; D not certain. CDR3 length: 11 amino acids. Germline CDR1 and CDR2: SGHRS and YFSETQ. Deletions cut 1 base from V and 7 bases from J, with 3 bases between. The CDR3: CASSLCQPQHF. The CDR3 bases are TGCGCCAGCAGCTTGTGCCAGCCCCAGCATTTT.

This clonotype has a handful of counts. The rearrangement uses TRBV6-6 and TRBJ2-7; D is unclear. The CDR3 runs 13 residues. Germline-derived CDR1 and CDR2 are MNHNY and SVGAGI (reference sequence). V lost 2 bases and J 4 bases, leaving 9 bases between the germline ends. This CDR3 is CASSYVTLYEQYF. CDR3 bases: TGTGCCAGCAGTTACGTAACGCTTTACGAGCAGTACTTC.

This clonotype was recorded at least ten times. The chain links TRBV25-1 to TRBJ2-1; the match to TRBD1 covers 9 bases. This CDR3 comprises 21 residues. Germline V CDR1 and CDR2: MGHDK, SYGVNS. V was pared by 5 bases and J by 4 bases, with 24 bases of the junction left unmatched. CDR3 DNA: TGTGCCAGCAGTCGGCAACCCGGGACAGGGCCATCCTCGAAGATATACAATGAGCAGTTCTTC. The encoded protein is CASSRQPGTGPSSKIYNEQFF.

This clonotype appeared many times. The V and J genes are TRBV11-2 and TRBJ2-7; D may correspond to TRBD1 or TRBD2 (5 bases each). V shed 5 bases and J shed 4 bases, with 18 bases lying between them. The germline V gene has CDR1 SGHAT and CDR2 FQNNGV. The CDR3 sequence is 15 residues long. CDR3 residues: CASSGDRDGRYEQYF. The CDR3 nucleotides read TGTGCCAGCAGCGGAGACCGGGACGGAAGATACGAGCAGTACTTC. Supplemented by reference TRBV11-2 and TRBJ2-7, the full variable domain reads EAGVAQSPRYKIIEKRQSVAFWCNPISGHATLYWYQQILGQGPKLLIQFQNNGVVDDSQLPKDRFSAERLKGVDSTLKIQPAKLEDSAVYLCASSGDRDGRYEQYFGPGTRLTVT.

This clonotype was found many times. The rearrangement uses TRBV29-1 and TRBJ2-3; D not resolved. The CDR3 extends over 12 amino acids. The V and J ends lost 1 base and 0 bases respectively, with 2 bases between them. The V gene's germline CDR1 is SQVTM and CDR2 ANQGSEA. The CDR3 bases are TGCAGCGTTGAAGCCAGCACAGATACGCAGTATTTT. Translated, it gives CSVEASTDTQYF.

This clonotype has a count of ten or more. The chain uses TRBV29-1 and TRBJ2-1; 10 bases match TRBD2. J lost 0 bases, V lost 6 bases, and 5 bases had no gene match. Looked up from germline, CDR1 is SQVTM and CDR2 is ANQGSEA. CDR3 length: 15 residues. The CDR3 region is CSVSLAGGSYNEQFF. Here the CDR3 DNA reads TGCAGCGTCTCCTTAGCGGGAGGCTCCTACAATGAGCAGTTCTTC.

This clonotype showed up just a few times. This rearrangement joins TRBV9 to TRBJ2-3; D unresolved. Germline CDR1 is SGDLS and CDR2 is YYNGEE. The CDR3 length is 14 residues. Trimming cost V 0 bases and J 6 bases, with 11 bases left between them. In DNA, the CDR3 is TGTGCCAGCAGCGTAGAAGGGTTTATGGATACGCAGTATTTT. Protein sequence: CASSVEGFMDTQYF. Together with reference TRBV9 and TRBJ2-3, the CDR3 gives the full variable domain: DSGVTQTPKHLITATGQRVTLRCSPRSGDLSVYWYQQSLDQGLQFLIQYYNGEERAKGNILERFSAQQFPDLHSELNLSSLELGDSALYFCASSVEGFMDTQYFGPGTRLTVL.

This clonotype has just a few counts. The V gene is TRBV28, the J gene TRBJ2-7; no clear D. V dropped 6 bases and J dropped 0 bases, with 21 bases sitting between them. CDR1 MDHEN and CDR2 SYDVKM come from the germline V gene. The CDR3 runs to 17 residues. DNA for the CDR3: TGTGCCAGCAGAGTCAGGACGCACTCGGGCAGCTCCTACGAGCAGTACTTC. It specifies CASRVRTHSGSSYEQYF.

This sequence joins TRBV30 and TRBJ2-7; perhaps TRBD2 as D (6 bases). Trimming cost V 2 bases and J 4 bases, with 12 bases left between them. The CDR3 loop spans 13 amino acids. Germline loops: CDR1 GTSNPN, CDR2 SVGIG (reference sequence). In DNA, the CDR3 is TGTGCCTGGAGTCGGCAAAGCGGGTACGAGCAGTACTTC. This sequence encodes CAWSRQSGYEQYF.

This clonotype was observed many times. CDR3 in amino acids: CAWSVHDGLKNIQYF. The CDR3 nucleotides read TGTGCCTGGAGTGTACACGACGGTCTCAAAAACATTCAGTACTTC. J is TRBJ2-4 and V is TRBV30; D is uncertain. CDR1 GTSNPN and CDR2 SVGIG come from the germline V gene (reference sequence). The CDR3 consists of 15 residues. Trimming cost V 0 bases and J 3 bases, with 12 bases left between them.

This clonotype was counted only a few times. The chain couples TRBV6-5 to TRBJ2-3, with no clear D. Trimming removed 6 bases at V and 8 bases at J, with 12 bases between. Germline V lookup: CDR1 MNHEY, CDR2 SVGAGI. The CDR3 has 12 amino acids. CDR3 coding DNA: TGTGCCAGCAGCCTTGATTCCGGTACGCAGTATTTT. Residues: CASSLDSGTQYF.

The table lists this clonotype with many counts. This chain joins TRBV12-3 or TRBV12-4 and TRBJ2-7; 10 bases match TRBD2. J gave up 3 bases and V 10 bases, and 6 bases lay outside the gene matches. The CDR3 has 13 residues. The DNA of the CDR3 is TGTGCCACATCTAGCGGGAGAGGCTACGAGCAGTACTTC. Translating it yields CATSSGRGYEQYF.

This clonotype was counted many times. The V and J genes are TRBV18 and TRBJ1-1; 8 bases fit TRBD1. Trimming removed 4 bases from V and 4 bases from J; junction bases left unmatched: 11. This CDR3 is built from 16 residues. Germline values: CDR1 KGHSH, CDR2 LQKENI. The CDR3 DNA reads TGTGCCAGCTCACACGGACAGGGATTATGGAGCACTGAAGCTTTCTTT. This gives the protein CASSHGQGLWSTEAFF.

This clonotype was counted only a few times. V is TRBV7-2 and J is TRBJ2-5, with a weak D call TRBD2 (6 bases). The germline CDR1 and CDR2 sequences are SGHTA and FQGNSA. The CDR3 spans 14 residues. The ends were cut back, 2 bases at V and 1 base at J, with 8 bases in the middle. This CDR3 is CASSLRRGQETQYF. The CDR3 DNA follows: TGTGCCAGCAGCTTAAGGCGGGGCCAAGAGACCCAGTACTTC.

This chain uses TRBV20-1 with TRBJ2-1; no clear D gene. CDR3 size: 14 residues. V lost 5 bases, J lost 5 bases, and 16 bases lay in between. Per the germline V gene, CDR1 is DFQATT and CDR2 is SNEGSKA (reference sequence). CDR3 in DNA: TGCAGTGCTCCCCCGGGTGGTGTTAACAATGAGCAGTTCTTC. Its protein product is CSAPPGGVNNEQFF.

V usage is TRBV7-6 and J usage is TRBJ2-5; 8 nucleotides agree with TRBD2. Germline assignment: CDR1 SGHVS and CDR2 FNYEAQ. V shed 2 bases, J shed 2 bases, and the junction held 4 bases outside the gene matches. The CDR3 contains 15 residues. The CDR3 loop is CASSLKAGAQETQYF. The CDR3 DNA follows: TGTGCCAGCAGCTTAAAAGCGGGAGCACAAGAGACCCAGTACTTC.

This chain connects TRBV14 to TRBJ2-1, with D perhaps matching TRBD2 (5 bases). Trimming pared 0 bases from V and 8 bases from J, leaving 8 bases between. Germline CDR1 is SGHDN and CDR2 is FVKESK. The CDR3 runs to 13 residues. The CDR3: CASSQDNSDEQFF. CDR3 in DNA: TGTGCCAGCAGCCAAGATAATAGCGATGAGCAGTTCTTC. Together with reference TRBV14 and TRBJ2-1, the CDR3 gives the full variable domain: EAGVTQFPSHSVIEKGQTVTLRCDPISGHDNLYWYRRVMGKEIKFLLHFVKESKQDESGMPNNRFLAERTGGTYSTLKVQPAELEDSGVYFCASSQDNSDEQFFGPGTRLTVL.

This clonotype occurred many times. The chain joins TRBV12-3 or TRBV12-4 to TRBJ2-5, with 8 bases that match TRBD2. The CDR3 covers 15 residues. Germline trimming cut 4 bases from V and 5 bases from J; bases unmatched to any gene: 9. The CDR3 spells CASSSIIGGGETQYF. CDR3 DNA sequence: TGTGCCAGCAGTTCAATCATCGGGGGGGGCGAGACCCAGTACTTC.

Many counts were recorded for this clonotype. This rearrangement joins TRBV7-3 to TRBJ2-3; D might be TRBD1 (6 bases). The CDR3 runs to 15 residues. Germline CDR1 SGHTA, CDR2 FQGTGA. The germline V and J ends were trimmed by 5 bases and 5 bases, with 17 bases remaining between them. CDR3 DNA: TGTGCCAGCAGCGTACAGGGCTGGTCACAAGATACGCAGTATTTT. Protein: CASSVQGWSQDTQYF.

This clonotype was observed at least ten times. The rearrangement uses TRBV29-1 and TRBJ2-1, with D perhaps TRBD1 (7 bases). This CDR3 is built from 13 residues. Trimming removed 7 bases from V and 3 bases from J, with 13 bases in between. Germline V gene lookup returns CDR1 SQVTM and CDR2 ANQGSEA. CDR3 DNA sequence: TGCAGCGGTGGGGGGACAGACTACAATGAGCAGTTCTTC. It translates to CSGGGTDYNEQFF.

The V gene is TRBV18, the J gene TRBJ2-7; weak D call: TRBD1 (5 bases). V lost 0 bases and J lost 1, with 13 bases in between. Germline V CDR1 and CDR2: KGHSH, LQKENI. The CDR3 is 16 amino acids. CDR3 in DNA: TGTGCCAGCTCACCACCGTCGGCTAGGGGATCCTACGAGCAGTACTTC. Translation: CASSPPSARGSYEQYF.

This clonotype came up many times. This chain joins TRBV29-1 and TRBJ1-2; D may be TRBD1 (6 bases). V was cut by 3 bases and J by 9 bases, with 20 bases left in between. The CDR3 spans 14 residues. Germline CDR1 reads SQVTM; CDR2 reads ANQGSEA. The CDR3 sequence is CSVDADQGRIRYTF. CDR3 in DNA: TGCAGCGTTGATGCCGACCAGGGGAGGATTCGCTACACCTTC.